This TCR beta chain was obtained from a study of beta chain features in type 1 diabetes. About the research overall: Sorted cells from all samples, numbering 95 million to 140 million, were examined.

The authors obtained over 95% purity in all sorted populations. This clone was counted a few times. Its antigen is undetermined. Since all of the isolated RNA was reverse transcribed, expressed TCRB transcripts were what got sequenced. Measured with immunoSEQ multiplex PCR; TCRdb has only the in-frame clones, and not every one. Among almost 350,000 clones, around 7.6% were seen once, and the ten largest hold around 0.45%. Study-level results: Naive, central memory and Treg TCRB repertoires seemed to resemble each other more closely in patients than they did in healthy donors.

The sequenced sample consisted of central memory CD4+ T cells from blood. This TCR was sampled from a woman under 30 in good health.

CDR3 nucleotide sequence: TGTGCCACCAGCAGAGAACCCGGGACAGAGTCCTATGGCTACACCTTC. Amino acid sequence: CATSREPGTESYGYTF. The V call is TRBV15, the J call TRBJ1-2; 7 positions match TRBD1. The CDR3 is 16 residues long. The ends lost 0 bases at V and 4 bases at J; junction bases unmatched: 8. Germline assignment: CDR1 LNHNV and CDR2 YYDKDF (reference sequence).